These T cell receptor beta chains were read from a single sample in a study of identical twins. Via MiXCR, TCRdb re-called the 5' RACE reads, giving one row per CDR3 protein. This repertoire shows approximately 890,000 distinct CDR3 sequences, roughly an eighth found once; its top ten account for about 1.6%. Separately, the same data were catalogued under a study of yellow fever vaccine responses in identical twins.

The sample taken for sequencing was PBMCs. These receptors were taken from a woman aged 18-35 years in good health. CDR3s include the opening cysteine and the closing phenylalanine or tryptophan. D genes are given only for firm matches. The listing skips clone size in some rows; elsewhere it reads once, few, many or a size class.

CDR3nt | CDR3aa | j_gene | d_gene | abundance | v_gene
TGTGCCAGCACTGACTACGGGGGCCCAAATGAGCAGTTCTTC | CASTDYGGPNEQFF | TRBJ2-1 | NA | NA | TRBV2
TGTGCCAGCAGCTTAGGCACTAGCGGGAGAAGGAGTGAGCAGTTCTTC | CASSLGTSGRRSEQFF | TRBJ2-1 | TRBD2 | few | TRBV7-2
TGTGCCAGCAGCCCCTTGAGGGCGGACTATGGCTACACCTTC | CASSPLRADYGYTF | TRBJ1-2 | NA | NA | TRBV16
TGTGCCAGCACCCAATCCGGTAGTCGGGTTTGCACCTTC | CASTQSGSRVCTF | TRBJ1-2 | NA | NA | TRBV6-2/TRBV6-3
TGTGCCAGCAGTACCCAGGACACCTACAATGAGCAGTTCTTC | CASSTQDTYNEQFF | TRBJ2-1 | NA | NA | TRBV6-1
TGCGCCAGCAGCTTGGGGACAGGGGACGTGGATACGCAGTATTTT | CASSLGTGDVDTQYF | TRBJ2-3 | TRBD1 | NA | TRBV5-1
TGTGCCAGCAGCTACACAACAGGGGGCTATGGCTACACCTTC | CASSYTTGGYGYTF | TRBJ1-2 | TRBD1 | NA | TRBV7-9
TGTGCCAGCAGGGGTCAGGACGCCCATGAGCAGTTCTTC | CASRGQDAHEQFF | TRBJ2-1 | NA | NA | TRBV27
TGTGCCAGCAGTTTTAGCGGGAGGGCCGAGGAGACCCAGTACTTC | CASSFSGRAEETQYF | TRBJ2-5 | TRBD2 | few | TRBV12-3/TRBV12-4
TGCAGTGCTAGCCGGGGACTAACAGTAAGCACAGATACGCAGTATTTT | CSASRGLTVSTDTQYF | TRBJ2-3 | TRBD2 | NA | TRBV20-1
TGTGCCAGCAGCTTAGAAGGGGGGGCGCGGAGCTCCTACGAGCAGTACTTC | CASSLEGGARSSYEQYF | TRBJ2-7 | NA | NA | TRBV11-3
TGTGCCAGCAGCCCTGGGTCCGTAACAGATACGCAGTATTTT | CASSPGSVTDTQYF | TRBJ2-3 | NA | few | TRBV5-6
TGTGCCAGCAGCCAAGAGGATAGTGGTGGGGGAATCGGGACCCAGTACTTC | CASSQEDSGGGIGTQYF | TRBJ2-5 | NA | many | TRBV4-2
TGTGCCAGCAGCTTAGGTCCAGGGATCTCCTACAATGAGCAGTTCTTC | CASSLGPGISYNEQFF | TRBJ2-1 | NA | few | TRBV7-2
TGTGCCAGCAGTGCCGGACAGGGGTATGAGCAGTTCTTC | CASSAGQGYEQFF | TRBJ2-1 | TRBD1 | NA | TRBV12-3/TRBV12-4
TGCAGTGCTAGTGAGGGCGGGAGCACAGATACGCAGTATTTT | CSASEGGSTDTQYF | TRBJ2-3 | NA | few | TRBV20-1
TGTGCCAGCAGCCCCTCGGGGGTGCAGGCTGAAGCTTTCTTT | CASSPSGVQAEAFF | TRBJ1-1 | NA | many | TRBV7-8
TGTGCCAGCAGCCCATCGGCCGCGCTTAACACTGAAGCTTTCTTT | CASSPSAALNTEAFF | TRBJ1-1 | NA | few | TRBV9
TGTGCCAGCAGCTCGATACTGGGACAGGCATTCTCCTACGAGCAGTACTTC | CASSSILGQAFSYEQYF | TRBJ2-7 | TRBD1 | NA | TRBV11-2
TGCGCCAGCAGCTTAGGTGATGGTGGTTCTCCAGAGCAGTACTTC | CASSLGDGGSPEQYF | TRBJ2-7 | NA | NA | TRBV5-1
TGCAGCGTCACCTCCGGGACGGCCTATGGCTACACCTTC | CSVTSGTAYGYTF | TRBJ1-2 | NA | few | TRBV29-1
TGTGCCGGTTGGGTGGCGAAAACCGGGGAGCTGTCTTTT | CAGWVAKTGELSF | TRBJ2-2 | NA | NA | TRBV12-3/TRBV12-4
TGTGCCAGCAGTTACTCGGGCGGACTAGCGGGAGTTGGAGTCTACGAGCAGTACTTC | CASSYSGGLAGVGVYEQYF | TRBJ2-7 | TRBD2 | NA | TRBV6-5
TGCGCCAGCAGCCGGGACCCCGATTTAACAGATACGCAGTATTTT | CASSRDPDLTDTQYF | TRBJ2-3 | NA | NA | TRBV5-1
TGTGCCAGCAGCGTCGGGACTAGCGGCCGCTACGAGCAGTACTTC | CASSVGTSGRYEQYF | TRBJ2-7 | TRBD2 | many | TRBV9
TGCGCCAGCAGCTTAGGGGAAGGGATGTTCTTC | CASSLGEGMFF | TRBJ2-1 | NA | NA | TRBV5-1
TGCGCCAGCAGCCTGCCGGCGGATTCGAGCTCCTACAATGAGCAGTTCTTC | CASSLPADSSSYNEQFF | TRBJ2-1 | NA | many | TRBV5-1
TGCGCCAGCAGCCAACCGACTAGCGTGTATCACAATGAGCAGTTCTTC | CASSQPTSVYHNEQFF | TRBJ2-1 | TRBD2 | few | TRBV4-1
TGTGCCAGCAGCTTCGCAGTGCGGGAGACCCAGTACTTC | CASSFAVRETQYF | TRBJ2-5 | NA | NA | TRBV7-7
TGTGCCAGCAGCAAAGTTGGAACAGACGGATCTCTTCGTGGAAACACCATATATTTT | CASSKVGTDGSLRGNTIYF | TRBJ1-3 | NA | few | TRBV21-1
TGCAGTGCTTCCGACAGGGCCTCCTATAATTCACCCCTCCACTTT | CSASDRASYNSPLHF | TRBJ1-6 | TRBD1 | many | TRBV20-1
TGTGCCACCAGCAGAGTGGTAGCCTGGGGGACAGATACGCAGTATTTT | CATSRVVAWGTDTQYF | TRBJ2-3 | NA | NA | TRBV15
TGTGCCAGCAGCTCCTCGGCGGGACCCACAGATACGCAGTATTTT | CASSSSAGPTDTQYF | TRBJ2-3 | NA | few | TRBV12-3/TRBV12-4
TGTGCCAGCAGCCCCCGGGACAGGGAAGTTACAATGGACTTC | CASSPRDREVTMDF | TRBJ2-7 | TRBD1 | few | TRBV7-8
TGTGCCAGCAGTCCAGACGGGGGAAGAAACACCATATATTTT | CASSPDGGRNTIYF | TRBJ1-3 | NA | few | TRBV27
TGCAGTGCTAGAGTGGGACAGAGAGAGTGGGGAGCCTACAATGAGCAGTTCTTC | CSARVGQREWGAYNEQFF | TRBJ2-1 | TRBD1 | NA | TRBV20-1
TGTGCCAGCAGACTCAGGAGATCAGGCTCCGAGCCCAATGGCTACACCTTC | CASRLRRSGSEPNGYTF | TRBJ1-2 | NA | NA | TRBV27
TGTGCCACCAGCAGAACAGGGTTGGCTCAGCCCCAGCATTTT | CATSRTGLAQPQHF | TRBJ1-5 | NA | many | TRBV15
TGTGCCAGCAGCCAATTTGGCACAGATACGCAGTATTTT | CASSQFGTDTQYF | TRBJ2-3 | NA | many | TRBV16
TGTGCCAGCAGGGGGGGAAATAGCATTCAGTACTTC | CASRGGNSIQYF | TRBJ2-4 | NA | few | TRBV2
TGCGCCAGCAGCCCGTATTCCCAGGGGAACACCGGGGAGCTGTTTTTT | CASSPYSQGNTGELFF | TRBJ2-2 | NA | few | TRBV5-1
TGTGCCAGCAGCTTAGATCTAGCTGCCATGGGGGGAGGGCTCTCCTACGAGCAGTACTTC | CASSLDLAAMGGGLSYEQYF | TRBJ2-7 | TRBD2 | few | TRBV11-2
TGTGCCAGCAGTCCGGTATCGCAGGGCGGGCAGCCCCAGCATTTT | CASSPVSQGGQPQHF | TRBJ1-5 | NA | NA | TRBV6-1
TGTGCCAGCAGCTTAGTTGGAACCGGGACCACCGGCTACGAGCAGTACTTC | CASSLVGTGTTGYEQYF | TRBJ2-7 | NA | NA | TRBV7-2
TGCGCCAGCAGCTTGGGGTCAGGGAGAGAGACCCAGTACTTC | CASSLGSGRETQYF | TRBJ2-5 | NA | few | TRBV5-1
TGTGCCAGCAGCTTTAGCGGGAGCCACGAGCAGTACTTC | CASSFSGSHEQYF | TRBJ2-7 | TRBD2 | NA | TRBV7-8
TGTGCCAGCTCACCAGGCACAGGAACCTCCTACGAGCAGTACTTC | CASSPGTGTSYEQYF | TRBJ2-7 | NA | many | TRBV18
TGTGCCAGCAGTGAAAGGGCAGAGGATCTAGCCTACTATGGCTACACCTTC | CASSERAEDLAYYGYTF | TRBJ1-2 | NA | NA | TRBV2
TGTGCCACATCACTCGCCCCCCTCGGACAGCTATCCACCACTTCCACCGGGGAGCTGTTTTTT | CATSLAPLGQLSTTSTGELFF | TRBJ2-2 | NA | NA | TRBV6-2/TRBV6-3
TGTGCCAGCAGTTTCCTACCAACCGAGACCCAGTACTTC | CASSFLPTETQYF | TRBJ2-5 | NA | few | TRBV12-3/TRBV12-4
TGTGCCAGCAGGGGACAGGGGGAAGAAAAACTGTTTTTT | CASRGQGEEKLFF | TRBJ1-4 | TRBD1 | NA | TRBV2
TGCAGTGCTAGAGATGTTCTTTATGTAGCGTATGAGCAGTTCTTC | CSARDVLYVAYEQFF | TRBJ2-1 | NA | NA | TRBV20-1
TGCAGCGTTGCGGAGACAGCAAACTACGAGCAGTACTTC | CSVAETANYEQYF | TRBJ2-7 | NA | few | TRBV29-1
TGTGCCACCAGCAGCGTCACAGGGGAGACCCAGTACTTC | CATSSVTGETQYF | TRBJ2-5 | NA | NA | TRBV15
TGTGCCACCAGTGATTTGGCCTCCTCGAATGAGCAGTTCTTC | CATSDLASSNEQFF | TRBJ2-1 | NA | NA | TRBV24-1